Shown below are 16 T cell receptor beta chains from a single sample sequenced in a study of OX40 agonist ivuxolimab in advanced cancers. Sequencing was performed with immunoSEQ multiplex PCR; in TCRdb, only in-frame clones are kept and a portion is missing. The sample records around 90,000 clones, around 89% being singletons. This specimen consisted of CD4+ or CD8+ T cells sorted from blood, obtained in a trial of the OX40 agonist ivuxolimab. The receptor set was obtained from an adult with an advanced solid tumor such as melanoma, head and neck, liver or kidney cancer.

The rearrangement uses TRBV7-9 and TRBJ1-1; 7 bases agree with TRBD1. The CDR3 runs to 15 residues. Germline V gene lookup returns CDR1 SEHNR and CDR2 FQNEAQ (reference sequence). V lost 2 bases, J lost 1 base, and 4 bases stayed unmatched. The CDR3 sequence is CASSLIHRGNTEAFF. In DNA, the CDR3 is TGTGCCAGCAGCTTAATCCACAGGGGGAACACTGAAGCTTTCTTT.

The chain couples TRBV29-1 to TRBJ2-1; unclear D gene. This CDR3 has 13 residues. Germline V gene data show CDR1 as SQVTM and CDR2 as ANQGSEA. V lost 8 bases and J 4 bases, leaving 15 bases between the germline ends. The CDR3 is CSTTGTAYNEQFF. In DNA form, the CDR3 reads TGCAGCACAACCGGAACAGCTTACAATGAGCAGTTCTTC.

This chain links TRBV7-9 with TRBJ2-5, with TRBD1 matching 7 bases. The CDR3 is 14 amino acids. V trimming: 5 bases; J trimming: 2 bases; junction bases outside the gene matches: 5. From germline, CDR1 is SEHNR and CDR2 FQNEAQ (reference sequence). CDR3 sequence: CASSPDRKQETQYF. The CDR3 bases are TGTGCCAGCAGCCCGGACAGGAAGCAAGAGACCCAGTACTTC.

This clone was observed once. The gene calls are TRBV4-1 and TRBJ2-7, with no clear D. In germline, CDR1 is MGHRA, CDR2 YSYEKL. The CDR3 covers 13 residues. V lost 2 bases, J lost 3 bases, and 8 bases lay in between. CDR3 sequence reads: CASSQMTFYEQYF. The CDR3 region has the DNA TGCGCCAGCAGCCAAATGACATTCTACGAGCAGTACTTC.

J is TRBJ2-1 and V is TRBV19; 13 bases align to TRBD2. The ends lost 5 bases at V and 3 bases at J; junction bases unmatched: 7. The CDR3 consists of 17 residues. Germline CDR1 and CDR2: LNHDA and SQIVND (reference sequence). CDR3 sequence reads: CASSFGTSGMFYNEQFF. The CDR3 DNA sequence: TGTGCCAGTAGTTTTGGGACTAGCGGGATGTTCTACAATGAGCAGTTCTTC. Full variable domain (remainder filled in from reference TRBV19 and TRBJ2-1): DGGITQSPKYLFRKEGQNVTLSCEQNLNHDAMYWYRQDPGQGLRLIYYSQIVNDFQKGDIAEGYSVSREKKESFPLTVTSAQKNPTAFYLCASSFGTSGMFYNEQFFGPGTRLTVL.

The V and J genes are TRBV11-3 and TRBJ1-6; D uncertain. CDR1 is SGHNT and CDR2 is YENEEA in the germline V gene. The CDR3 extends over 13 amino acids. V lost 4 bases, J lost 11 bases, and 12 bases lay in between. The CDR3 DNA follows: TGTGCCAGCAGCTCACCCGATGACCCACCCCTCCACTTT. It translates to CASSSPDDPPLHF.

The V gene is TRBV20-1, the J gene TRBJ2-2; D not resolved. The length of the CDR3 is 11 residues. Germline-derived CDR1 and CDR2 are DFQATT and SNEGSKA (reference sequence). Trimming took off 1 base at V and 5 bases at J, with 2 bases between the two ends. CDR3 in DNA: TGCAGTGCTAGAGGGACCGGGGAGCTGTTTTTT. It specifies CSARGTGELFF.

The J gene is TRBJ1-1, the V gene TRBV19; TRBD1 matches 9 bases. V was pared by 5 bases and J by 8 bases, with 12 bases of the junction left unmatched. This CDR3 region has 15 residues. Germline V gene data show CDR1 as LNHDA and CDR2 as SQIVND (reference sequence). In DNA, the CDR3 is TGTGCCAGTAGTCTAAATCCCGGGACAGGGCCCGAAGCTTTCTTT. Its translation: CASSLNPGTGPEAFF.

This clone was counted between two and nine times. The chain combines TRBV6-4 with TRBJ2-1; 7 bases fit TRBD2. With 0 bases clipped from V and 4 bases from J, the junction kept 3 bases outside the gene matches. In germline, CDR1 is MRHNA, CDR2 SNTAGT. The CDR3 has 15 amino acids. CDR3 coding DNA: TGTGCCAGCAGTGACTCGGCTAGCGGTTACAATGAGCAGTTCTTC. Translation: CASSDSASGYNEQFF.

This chain joins TRBV6-4 and TRBJ2-1; TRBD2 matches 14 bases. Trimming removed 5 bases from V and 8 bases from J; junction bases left unmatched: 5. The CDR3 has 15 amino acids. Germline V gene sequence: CDR1 MRHNA, CDR2 SNTAGT. CDR3 nucleotide sequence: TGTGCCAGCAGTAAATTGGGACTAGCGGGAGATGAGCAGTTCTTC. This sequence encodes CASSKLGLAGDEQFF.

The chain uses TRBV5-1 and TRBJ1-2; D might be TRBD1 (5 bases). Germline CDR1 and CDR2: SGHRS and YFSETQ. Trimming took off 0 bases at V and 8 bases at J, with 17 bases between the two ends. The CDR3 runs 15 residues. CDR3 sequence (DNA): TGCGCCAGCAGCTTGGCCTGGGACCGAGAACTGGGCTACACCTTC. Its protein product is CASSLAWDRELGYTF.

The chain uses TRBV6-6 and TRBJ1-1; tentative D call: TRBD1 (5 bases). This CDR3 comprises 14 residues. The germline gives CDR1 MNHNY, CDR2 SVGAGI (reference sequence). Between the trimmed V and J ends, which lost 5 bases and 0 bases, there was a span of 10 bases. The CDR3 sequence: CASSPRGLNTEAFF. CDR3 nucleotides: TGTGCCAGCAGTCCCCGGGGGTTGAACACTGAAGCTTTCTTT.

This clone was picked up one time. The V and J genes are TRBV5-8 and TRBJ2-5, with TRBD2 matching over 10 bases. CDR1 and CDR2 from the germline V gene are SGHTS and YDEGEE. The CDR3 has 15 amino acids. The ends lost 2 bases at V and 2 bases at J; junction bases unmatched: 3. CDR3 protein: CASSFLAGDQETQYF. CDR3 nucleotide sequence: TGTGCCAGCAGCTTCCTAGCGGGGGATCAAGAGACCCAGTACTTC.

This chain uses TRBV15 with TRBJ2-2; TRBD1 aligns across 9 bases. The CDR3 totals 17 residues. Trimming cost V 0 bases and J 7 bases; bases outside gene matches: 9. Per the germline V gene, CDR1 is LNHNV and CDR2 is YYDKDF (reference sequence). The CDR3 region has the DNA TGTGCCACCAGCAGAGATCGAGGACAGGGGCCGGGCGGGGAGCTGTTTTTT. This translates into CATSRDRGQGPGGELFF.

The chain links TRBV19 to TRBJ2-5, with a tentative D call TRBD2 (5 bases). TRBJ2-7 matches the DNA end more closely, so the J call is doubtful. Germline V gene data show CDR1 as LNHDA and CDR2 as SQIVND (reference sequence). CDR3 length equals 14 residues. The CDR3 DNA follows: TGTGCCAGTAGTAACCGCCCCGGGGTCTACGAGCAGTACTTC. Its translation is CASSNRPGVYEQYF.

The gene calls are TRBV30 and TRBJ2-7; D is undetermined. This CDR3 spans 12 amino acids. Trimming removed 4 bases at V and 6 bases at J, with 13 bases between. The germline V gene has CDR1 GTSNPN and CDR2 SVGIG (reference sequence). The CDR3, as DNA: TGTGCCTGGACCCATATCCTTGGCGAGCAGTACTTC. Its protein product is CAWTHILGEQYF.